The clone carrying this T cell receptor beta chain is labeled as medium-sized. As yet, its antigen is unknown. In the same sample, other DNA sequences code for this CDR3. The sample comes from a study of radiation and T cells in renal cell carcinoma. Whole-study results and caveats: In blood, top tumor clones expanded by 2 weeks, shrinking by 4.

Produced via immunoSEQ multiplex PCR; TCRdb's table is partial and in-frame only. This table has more than 20,000 clones, roughly 80% appearing once. Time point denoted: blood 2 weeks post-SBRT. Noted treatment: 15 Gy SBRT to primary tumor, nephrectomy 4 weeks later. Looked up from germline, CDR1 is KGHSH and CDR2 is LQKENI. This CDR3 contains 15 residues. V dropped 2 bases and J dropped 4 bases, with 12 bases sitting between them. This receptor was taken from a man between 60 and 70 years old with renal cell carcinoma. V and J are TRBV18 and TRBJ1-5; tentatively, D is TRBD1 (5 bases). The sequenced sample was blood, obtained from a patient whose treatment included radiotherapy and nephrectomy. The CDR3 loop is CASSPDRGGNQPQHF. The CDR3 DNA sequence: TGTGCCAGCTCACCAGATCGGGGCGGAAATCAGCCCCAGCATTTT. Drawing the rest from reference TRBV18 and TRBJ1-5, the complete variable domain is NAGVMQNPRHLVRRRGQEARLRCSPMKGHSHVYWYRQLPEEGLKFMVYLQKENIIDESGMPKERFSAEFPKEGPSILRIQQVVRGDSAAYFCASSPDRGGNQPQHFGDGTRLSIL.